This is a list of T cell receptor beta chains from one sample in a study of T cell responses to AZD1222 COVID-19 vaccine. TCRdb's table, derived via immunoSEQ multiplex PCR, lists solely in-frame clones and lacks some. Counted here are 150,000 to 200,000 clones, 87% occurring once; the ten biggest clones make up roughly 2.5%. The sequenced sample was peripheral blood, obtained on day 0 of AZD1222 vaccination. These receptors came from an adult in good health. The CDR3 runs from the conserved cysteine through the conserved F or W. Fields, in order: J gene, V gene, clone size, D gene, CDR3 DNA, CDR3 protein. A D gene is named only where the DNA matches it firmly. Expanded clones are given a class, and other clones once, few, many or no size at all.

>TRBJ2-1|TRBV7-3|.|.
TGTGCCAGCAGCTTAACTGGGGGGTTCTACAATGAGCAGTTCTTC
CASSLTGGFYNEQFF
>TRBJ2-3|TRBV5-5|.|TRBD1
TGTGCCAGCAGCAGCTCCGGGACAGGGAGAACAGATACGCAGTATTTT
CASSSSGTGRTDTQYF
>TRBJ1-3|TRBV3-1/TRBV3-2|.|TRBD1
TGTGCCAGCAGCCAAGAGTTGGCAGGGGGCTCTGGAAACACCATATATTTT
CASSQELAGGSGNTIYF
>TRBJ2-3|TRBV5-1|.|TRBD2
TGCGCCAGCAGCCCCCTGACTAGCGGCACAGATACGCAGTATTTT
CASSPLTSGTDTQYF
>TRBJ2-5|TRBV11-2|.|.
TGTGCCAGCAGCCACCGCAGGGCCCAAGAGACCCAGTACTTC
CASSHRRAQETQYF
>TRBJ2-1|TRBV4-2|.|TRBD2
TGTGCCAGCAGCCAGATGACTAGCGGAAAACACAATGAGCAGTTCTTC
CASSQMTSGKHNEQFF
>TRBJ1-6|TRBV7-2|.|.
TGTGCCAGCAGCTTAATCGCCCTGAACAATTCACCCCTCCACTTT
CASSLIALNNSPLHF
>TRBJ2-1|TRBV6-4|.|.
TGTGCCAGCAGTGACTCTTGGATAGCGAGTTACAATGAGCAGTTCTTC
CASSDSWIASYNEQFF
>TRBJ2-1|TRBV5-1|.|TRBD2
TGCGCCAGCAGCTTGAAGGTAGCGGGAGGCCTTGGTGAGCAGTTCTTC
CASSLKVAGGLGEQFF
>TRBJ1-5|TRBV21-1|.|.
TGTGCCAGCAGCAGACCCAACGAGGACGAAGACTACGGATATAGCAATCAGCCCCAGCATTTT
CASSRPNEDEDYGYSNQPQHF
>TRBJ2-2|TRBV25-1|.|.
TGTGCCAGCAGTGAATATACAGGGTCCGGGGAGCTGTTTTTT
CASSEYTGSGELFF
>TRBJ1-1|TRBV27|.|.
TGTGCCAGCAGAAATACCGGGACACCCAGCGGGGCTTTCTTT
CASRNTGTPSGAFF
>TRBJ2-5|TRBV10-3|.|.
TGTGCCTCAGGAGGGGCCGGGGAGACCCAGTACTTC
CASGGAGETQYF
>TRBJ1-6|TRBV9|.|TRBD1
TGTGCCAGCAGCGTAGTGGGGACAGGGACGAATTCACCCCTCCACTTT
CASSVVGTGTNSPLHF
>TRBJ1-4|TRBV19|.|.
TGTGCCAGTAGTATATTCGGGACAAGTAATGAAAAACTGTTTTTT
CASSIFGTSNEKLFF
>TRBJ1-2|TRBV2|.|.
TGTGCCAGCAGTGCCCGGAGTGGCTACACCTTC
CASSARSGYTF
>TRBJ2-5|TRBV27|.|TRBD1
TGTGCCAGCAGTCCCTGGACAGGTGGGGGAGAGACCCAGTACTTC
CASSPWTGGGETQYF
>TRBJ1-5|TRBV5-1|.|TRBD1
TGCGCCAGGGAGGACAGGGTCAATCAGCCCCAGCATTTT
CAREDRVNQPQHF
>TRBJ2-7|TRBV7-2|.|TRBD2
TGTGCCAGCAGCCCCTCCCTAGCGGGAGGTTCCTACGAGCAGTACTTC
CASSPSLAGGSYEQYF
>TRBJ1-2|TRBV27|once|.
TGTGCCAGCAGTTTATCCCTGGGTAGGGTTCCAGGGTATGGCTACACCTTC
CASSLSLGRVPGYGYTF
>TRBJ2-5|TRBV3-1/TRBV3-2|.|TRBD2
TGTGCCAGCAGCCAAGATTTGGTAGCGGGATCCGCCGGAGAGACCCAGTACTTC
CASSQDLVAGSAGETQYF
>TRBJ1-1|TRBV5-1|.|.
TGCGCCAGCAGCTTGGGCCAGGGAAAAGACACTGAAGCTTTCTTT
CASSLGQGKDTEAFF
>TRBJ1-5|TRBV2|.|.
TGTGCCATTACGGAGGGGTCTGGCAATCAGCCCCAGCATTTT
CAITEGSGNQPQHF
>TRBJ1-1|TRBV18|.|.
TGTGCCAGCTCACCTTTTAACAGTGAAAAGAACACTGAAGCTTTCTTT
CASSPFNSEKNTEAFF
>TRBJ2-6|TRBV18|.|TRBD1
TGTGCCAGCTCAACAGGGGGCTCTGGGGCCAACGTCCTGACTTTC
CASSTGGSGANVLTF
>TRBJ2-7|TRBV20-1|once|TRBD1
TGCAGTGCTAGTTTCTCCGGGACAGGGGGTGTCGAGCAGTACTTC
CSASFSGTGGVEQYF
>TRBJ1-2|TRBV6-5|once|TRBD1
TGTGCCAGCAGGTACAGGGGGGACTATGGCTACACCTTC
CASRYRGDYGYTF